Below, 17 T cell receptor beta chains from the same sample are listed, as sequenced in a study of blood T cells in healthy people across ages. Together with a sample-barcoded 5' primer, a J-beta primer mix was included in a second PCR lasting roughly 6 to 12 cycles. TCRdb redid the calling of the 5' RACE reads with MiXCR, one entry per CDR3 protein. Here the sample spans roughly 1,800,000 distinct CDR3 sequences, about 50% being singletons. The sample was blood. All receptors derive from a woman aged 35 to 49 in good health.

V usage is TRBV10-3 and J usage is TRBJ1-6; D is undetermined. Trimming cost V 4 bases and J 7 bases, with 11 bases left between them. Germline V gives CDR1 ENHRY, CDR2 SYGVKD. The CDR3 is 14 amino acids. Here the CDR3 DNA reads TGTGCCATCAGTGTCGGCAGCCAGAATTCACCCCTCCACTTT. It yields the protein CAISVGSQNSPLHF.

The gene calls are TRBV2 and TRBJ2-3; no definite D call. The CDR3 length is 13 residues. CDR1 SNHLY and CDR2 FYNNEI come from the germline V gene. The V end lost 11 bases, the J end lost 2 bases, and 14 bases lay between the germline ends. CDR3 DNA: TGTGCCTCTCTGCGGCGGAACACAGATACGCAGTATTTT. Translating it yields CASLRRNTDTQYF.

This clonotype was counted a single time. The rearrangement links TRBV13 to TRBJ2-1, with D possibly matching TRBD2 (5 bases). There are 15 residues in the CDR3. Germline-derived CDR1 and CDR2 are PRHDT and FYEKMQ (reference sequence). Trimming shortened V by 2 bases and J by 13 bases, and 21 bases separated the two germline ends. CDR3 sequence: CASSLRGSFPETQFF. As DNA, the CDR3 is TGTGCCAGCAGCTTACGTGGGAGTTTTCCAGAGACCCAGTTCTTC.

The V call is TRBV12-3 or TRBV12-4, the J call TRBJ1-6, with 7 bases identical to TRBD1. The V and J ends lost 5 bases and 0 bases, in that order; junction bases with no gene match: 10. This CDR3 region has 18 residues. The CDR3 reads CASSRRQGSSSYNSPLHF. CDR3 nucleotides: TGTGCCAGCAGTCGGAGACAGGGCTCAAGCTCCTATAATTCACCCCTCCACTTT.

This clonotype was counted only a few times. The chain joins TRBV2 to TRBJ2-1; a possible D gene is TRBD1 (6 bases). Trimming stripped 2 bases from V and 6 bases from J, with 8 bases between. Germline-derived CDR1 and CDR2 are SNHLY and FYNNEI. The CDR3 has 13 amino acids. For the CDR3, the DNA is TGTGCCAGCAGTGAACAGGGGATCAATGAGCAGTTCTTC. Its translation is CASSEQGINEQFF.

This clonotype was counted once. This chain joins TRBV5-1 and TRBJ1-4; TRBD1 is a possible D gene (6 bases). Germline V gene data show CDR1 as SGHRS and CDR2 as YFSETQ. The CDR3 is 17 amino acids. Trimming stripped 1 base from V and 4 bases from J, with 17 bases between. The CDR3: CASSLSSPGHRNEKLFF. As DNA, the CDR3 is TGCGCCAGCAGCTTGTCTTCCCCGGGACACCGTAATGAAAAACTGTTTTTT.

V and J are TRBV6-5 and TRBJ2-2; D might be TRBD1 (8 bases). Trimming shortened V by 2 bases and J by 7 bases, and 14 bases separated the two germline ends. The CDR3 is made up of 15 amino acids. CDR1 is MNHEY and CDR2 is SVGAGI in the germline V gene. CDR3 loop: CASSYNRGRDGELFF. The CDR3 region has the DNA TGTGCCAGCAGTTACAACAGGGGGAGGGACGGGGAGCTGTTTTTT.

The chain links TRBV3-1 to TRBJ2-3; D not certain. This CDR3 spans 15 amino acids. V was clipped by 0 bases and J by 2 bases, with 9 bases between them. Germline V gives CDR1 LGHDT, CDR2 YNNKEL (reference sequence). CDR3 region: CASSQDLHPTDTQYF. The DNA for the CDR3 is TGTGCCAGCAGCCAAGATCTCCATCCCACAGATACGCAGTATTTT.

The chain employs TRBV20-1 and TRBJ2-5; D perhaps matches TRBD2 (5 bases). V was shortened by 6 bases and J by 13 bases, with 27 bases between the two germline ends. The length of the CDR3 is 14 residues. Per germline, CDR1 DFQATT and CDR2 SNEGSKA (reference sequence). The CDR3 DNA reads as TGCAGTGCCCAGGCCTCCCTCGGAGCGGTGAACCTGTACTTC. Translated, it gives CSAQASLGAVNLYF.

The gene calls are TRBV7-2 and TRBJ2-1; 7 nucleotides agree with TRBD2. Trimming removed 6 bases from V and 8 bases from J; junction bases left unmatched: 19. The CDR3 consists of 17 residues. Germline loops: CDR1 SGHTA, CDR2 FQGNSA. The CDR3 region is CASSRLLGGTDYDEQFF. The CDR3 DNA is TGTGCCAGCAGTCGATTATTGGGGGGGACGGATTACGATGAGCAGTTCTTC.

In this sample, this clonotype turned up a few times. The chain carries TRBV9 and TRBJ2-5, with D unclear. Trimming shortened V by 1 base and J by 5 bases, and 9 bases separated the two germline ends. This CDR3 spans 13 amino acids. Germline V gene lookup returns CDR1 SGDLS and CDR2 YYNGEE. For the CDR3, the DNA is TGTGCCAGCAGCGTACGACTTCAGGAGACCCAGTACTTC. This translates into CASSVRLQETQYF.

The CDR3 nucleotides are TGTGCCAGCACCCTTTGGAACGGGGAGACCCAGTACTTC. The encoded protein is CASTLWNGETQYF. V and J are TRBV12-3 or TRBV12-4 and TRBJ2-5; D gene unclear. The CDR3 contains 13 residues. V lost 7 bases to trimming and J lost 5 bases, with 14 bases between them.

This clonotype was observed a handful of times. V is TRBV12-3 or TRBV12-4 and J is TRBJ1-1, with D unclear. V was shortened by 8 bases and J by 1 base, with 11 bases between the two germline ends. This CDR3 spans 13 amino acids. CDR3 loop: CASVVQQNTEAFF. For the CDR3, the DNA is TGTGCCAGCGTAGTACAGCAGAACACTGAAGCTTTCTTT.

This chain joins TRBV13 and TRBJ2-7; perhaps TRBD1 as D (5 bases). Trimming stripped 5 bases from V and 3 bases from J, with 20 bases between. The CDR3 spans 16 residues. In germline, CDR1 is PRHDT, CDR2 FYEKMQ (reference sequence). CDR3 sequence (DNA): TGTGCCAGCAGCCAAGGAAGGACACCCCAACTCTACGAGCAGTACTTC. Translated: CASSQGRTPQLYEQYF. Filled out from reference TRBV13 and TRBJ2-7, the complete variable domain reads AAGVIQSPRHLIKEKRETATLKCYPIPRHDTVYWYQQGPGQDPQFLISFYEKMQSDKGSIPDRFSAQQFSDYHSELNMSSLELGDSALYFCASSQGRTPQLYEQYFGPGTRLTVT.

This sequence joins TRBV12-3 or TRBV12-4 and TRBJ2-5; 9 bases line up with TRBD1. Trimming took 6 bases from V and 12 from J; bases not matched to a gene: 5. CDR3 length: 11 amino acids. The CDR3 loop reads CASRGGQGEYF. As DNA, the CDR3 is TGTGCCAGCAGAGGGGGACAGGGAGAGTACTTC.

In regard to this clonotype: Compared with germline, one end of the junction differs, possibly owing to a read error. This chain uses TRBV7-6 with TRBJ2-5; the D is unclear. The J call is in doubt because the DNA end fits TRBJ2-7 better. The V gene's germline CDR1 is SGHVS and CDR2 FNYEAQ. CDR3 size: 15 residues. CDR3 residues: CTSSITPRTDAEQYF. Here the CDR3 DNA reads TGTACCAGCAGCATAACACCGCGCACAGATGCCGAGCAGTACTTC.

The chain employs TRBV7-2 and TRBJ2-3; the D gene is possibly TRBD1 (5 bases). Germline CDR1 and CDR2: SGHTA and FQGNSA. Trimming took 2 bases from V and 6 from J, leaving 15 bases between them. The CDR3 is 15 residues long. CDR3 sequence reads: CASSLQGFSKDTQYF. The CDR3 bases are TGTGCCAGCAGCTTACAGGGCTTCTCTAAGGATACGCAGTATTTT.